The rows below give T cell receptor beta chains drawn from one sample of a study of OX40 agonist ivuxolimab in advanced cancers. The assay was immunoSEQ multiplex PCR, and TCRdb's table has in-frame clones only and misses some. This sample yields some 69,000 clones, of which around 91% are seen a single time; under 12% belongs to the top ten. Sequenced material: CD4+ or CD8+ T cells sorted from blood, taken in a trial of the OX40 agonist ivuxolimab. These receptor sequences come from an adult with an advanced solid tumor such as melanoma, head and neck, liver or kidney cancer. CDR3s leave out the opening cysteine and the closing phenylalanine or tryptophan.

V gene,CDR3 length,CDR3 protein
TRBV29-1,9,SVTVAGEQY
TRBV10-3,12,AISESHLSYEQY
TRBV5-1,11,ASSLGRYTEAF
TRBV5-6,12,ASSLPTRGYEQY
TRBV14,15,ASSQDPPAGGADTQY
TRBV6-5,11,ASSYGEITEAF
TRBV19,12,ASSRQGLMETQY
TRBV28,13,ASSETGSPGNTIY
TRBV19,13,ASTIGTFSTDTQY
TRBV20-1,9,SAMGANVLT
TRBV6-1,11,ASTPGIKETQY
TRBV29-1,12,SVARDRSSYEQY
TRBV28,10,ASSLSNQVQY
TRBV28,13,ASSEAGVRSGELF
TRBV6-6,10,ASHGGRYEQY
TRBV27,12,ASSSSGGGETQY
TRBV28,10,ASLDSNYGYT